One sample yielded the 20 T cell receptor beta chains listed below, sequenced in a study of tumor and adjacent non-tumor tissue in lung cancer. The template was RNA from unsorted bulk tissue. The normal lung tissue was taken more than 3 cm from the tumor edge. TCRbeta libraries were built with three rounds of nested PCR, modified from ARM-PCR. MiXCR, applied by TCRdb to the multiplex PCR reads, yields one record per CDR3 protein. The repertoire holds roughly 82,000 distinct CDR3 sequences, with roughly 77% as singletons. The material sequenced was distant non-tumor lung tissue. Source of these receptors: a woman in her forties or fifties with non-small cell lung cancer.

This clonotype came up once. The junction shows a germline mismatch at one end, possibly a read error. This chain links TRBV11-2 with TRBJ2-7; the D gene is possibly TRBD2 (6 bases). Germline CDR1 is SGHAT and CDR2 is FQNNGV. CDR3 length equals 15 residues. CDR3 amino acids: CANSQGLAAAYEQYF. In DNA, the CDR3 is TGTGCCAACAGCCAGGGACTGGCGGCAGCCTACGAGCAGTACTTC.

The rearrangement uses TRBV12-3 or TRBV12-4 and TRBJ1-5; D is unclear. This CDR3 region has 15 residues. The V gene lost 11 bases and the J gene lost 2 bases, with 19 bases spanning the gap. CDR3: CAGNDRPSGNQPQHF. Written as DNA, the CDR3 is TGTGCCGGCAACGATAGGCCCAGTGGCAATCAGCCCCAGCATTTT.

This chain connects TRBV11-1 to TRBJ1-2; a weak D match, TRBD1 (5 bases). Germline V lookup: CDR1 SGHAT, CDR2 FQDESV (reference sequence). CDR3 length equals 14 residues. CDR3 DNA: TGTGTCAGTAACTTGACGACAGACTACTATGGCTACACCTTC. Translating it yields CVSNLTTDYYGYTF.

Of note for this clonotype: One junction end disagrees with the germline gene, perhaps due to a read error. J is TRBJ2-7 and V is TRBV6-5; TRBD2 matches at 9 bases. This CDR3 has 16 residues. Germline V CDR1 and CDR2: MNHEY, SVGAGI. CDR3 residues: CASSYSPSTSGYKQYF. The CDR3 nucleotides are TGTGCCAGCAGTTACTCCCCTTCGACTAGCGGCTACAAGCAGTACTTC.

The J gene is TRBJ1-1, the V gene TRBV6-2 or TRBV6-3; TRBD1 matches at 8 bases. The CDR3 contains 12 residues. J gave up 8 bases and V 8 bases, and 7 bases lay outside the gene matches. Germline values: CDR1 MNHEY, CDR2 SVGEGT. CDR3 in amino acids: CASRRGQIEAFF. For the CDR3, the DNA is TGTGCCAGCCGCAGGGGGCAGATAGAAGCTTTCTTT.

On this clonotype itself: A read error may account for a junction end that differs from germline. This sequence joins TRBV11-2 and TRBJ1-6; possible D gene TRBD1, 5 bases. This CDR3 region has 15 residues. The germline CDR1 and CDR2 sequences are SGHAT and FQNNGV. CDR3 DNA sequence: TGTGCCGGCAGCCCGACGACAGCGGGACGGTCACCCCTCCACTTT. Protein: CAGSPTTAGRSPLHF.

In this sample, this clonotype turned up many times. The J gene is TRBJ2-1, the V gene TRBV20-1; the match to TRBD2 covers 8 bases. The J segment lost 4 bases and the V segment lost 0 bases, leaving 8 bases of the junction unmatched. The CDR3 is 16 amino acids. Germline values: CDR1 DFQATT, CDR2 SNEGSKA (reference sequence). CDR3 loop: CSARDPRLAIYNEQFF. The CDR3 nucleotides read TGCAGTGCTAGAGATCCGCGACTAGCGATTTACAATGAGCAGTTCTTC.

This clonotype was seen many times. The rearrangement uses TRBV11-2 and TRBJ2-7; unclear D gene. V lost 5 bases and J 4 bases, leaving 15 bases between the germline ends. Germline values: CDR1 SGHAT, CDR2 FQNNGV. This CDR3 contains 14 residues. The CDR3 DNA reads TGTGCCAGCAGCCTCGTACTGCGGCCTTACGAGCAGTACTTC. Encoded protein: CASSLVLRPYEQYF.

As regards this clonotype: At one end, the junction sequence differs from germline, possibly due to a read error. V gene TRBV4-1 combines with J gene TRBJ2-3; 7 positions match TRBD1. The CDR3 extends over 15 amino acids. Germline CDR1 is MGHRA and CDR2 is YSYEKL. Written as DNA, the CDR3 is TGCGCCAGCAGCCAAGATAGGCAGGGGACAGATAGGCAGTATTTT. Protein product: CASSQDRQGTDRQYF.

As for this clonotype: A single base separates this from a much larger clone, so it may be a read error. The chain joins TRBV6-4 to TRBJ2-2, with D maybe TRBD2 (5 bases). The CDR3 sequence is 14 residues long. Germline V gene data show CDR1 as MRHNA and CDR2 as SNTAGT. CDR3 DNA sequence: TGTGCCAGCAGTGAAAAGGGTGGCACCGGGGAGCTGATTTTT. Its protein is CASSEKGGTGELIF.

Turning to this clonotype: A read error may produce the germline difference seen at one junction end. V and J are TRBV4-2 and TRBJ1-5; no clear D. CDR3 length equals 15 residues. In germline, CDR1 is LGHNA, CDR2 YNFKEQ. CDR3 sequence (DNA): TGTGCCAGCAGCCAAGACCTCAGTAACAATCAGCCCAAGCATTTT. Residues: CASSQDLSNNQPKHF.

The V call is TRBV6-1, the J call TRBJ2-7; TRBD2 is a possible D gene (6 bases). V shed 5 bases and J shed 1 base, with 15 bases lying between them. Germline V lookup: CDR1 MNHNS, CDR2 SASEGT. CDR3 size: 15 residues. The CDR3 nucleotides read TGTGCCAGCAGTAAAAGAAAGCGGGTATCCTACGAGCAGTACTTC. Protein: CASSKRKRVSYEQYF.

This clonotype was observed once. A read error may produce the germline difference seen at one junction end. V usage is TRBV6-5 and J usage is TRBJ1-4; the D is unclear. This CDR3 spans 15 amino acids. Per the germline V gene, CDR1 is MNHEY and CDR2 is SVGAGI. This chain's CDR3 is CTSRLNWHGPEKLFF. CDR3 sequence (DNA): TGTACCAGCAGACTAAACTGGCATGGGCCTGAAAAACTGTTTTTT.

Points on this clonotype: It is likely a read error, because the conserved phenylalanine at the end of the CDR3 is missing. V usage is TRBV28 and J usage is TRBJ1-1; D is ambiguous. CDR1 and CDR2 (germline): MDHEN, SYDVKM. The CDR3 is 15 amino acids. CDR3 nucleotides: TGTGCCAGCAGTCGCACCGGGATAGGGAACACGGAAGCTTTCCTT. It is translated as CASSRTGIGNTEAFL.

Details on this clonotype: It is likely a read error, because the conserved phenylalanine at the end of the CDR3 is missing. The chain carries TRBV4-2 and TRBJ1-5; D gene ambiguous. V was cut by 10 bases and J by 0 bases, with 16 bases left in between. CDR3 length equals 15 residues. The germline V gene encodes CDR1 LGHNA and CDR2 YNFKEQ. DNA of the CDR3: TGTGCCAACTGCCAAGACCTCACTAGCAATCAGCCCCAGCATCTT. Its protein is CANCQDLTSNQPQHL.

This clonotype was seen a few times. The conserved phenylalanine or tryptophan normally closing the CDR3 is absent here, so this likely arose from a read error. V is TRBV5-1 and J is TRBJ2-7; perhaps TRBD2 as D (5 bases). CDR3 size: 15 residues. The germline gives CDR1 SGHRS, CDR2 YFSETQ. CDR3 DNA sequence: TGCACCAGCAGCTTGTCAGGACTTCAGACCTACGAGCAGTACTCC. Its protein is CTSSLSGLQTYEQYS.

DNA of the CDR3: TGTGCCAGCAGCCCCCCTACTAGCGGGAGCACCCATGAGCAGTTCTTC. It specifies CASSPPTSGSTHEQFF. The J gene is TRBJ2-1, the V gene TRBV6-5; 11 nucleotides align to TRBD2. After removal of 6 bases from V and 8 bases from J, the junction contained 12 bases not matched to a gene. This CDR3 is built from 16 residues. Germline V gives CDR1 MNHEY, CDR2 SVGAGI.

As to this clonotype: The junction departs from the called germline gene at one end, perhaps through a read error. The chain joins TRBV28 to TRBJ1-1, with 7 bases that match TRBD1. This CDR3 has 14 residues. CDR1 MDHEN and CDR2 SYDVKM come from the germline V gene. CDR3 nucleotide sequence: TGCGCCAGCAGAACAGGGGAGAGGAACATTGAAGCTTTCTTT. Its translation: CASRTGERNIEAFF.

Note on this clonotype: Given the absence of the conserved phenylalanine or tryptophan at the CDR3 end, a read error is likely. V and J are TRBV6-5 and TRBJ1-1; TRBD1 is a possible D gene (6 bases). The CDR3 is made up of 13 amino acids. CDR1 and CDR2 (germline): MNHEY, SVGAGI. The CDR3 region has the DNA TGTGCTAGCAGCCGACAGGCTGACACTGAAGCTTTCTAT. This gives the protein CASSRQADTEAFY.

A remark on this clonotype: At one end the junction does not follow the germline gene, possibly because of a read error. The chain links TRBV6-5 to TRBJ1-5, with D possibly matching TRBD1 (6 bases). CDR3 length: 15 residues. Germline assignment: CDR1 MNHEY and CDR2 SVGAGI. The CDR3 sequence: CASSYSNGGDQPQLF. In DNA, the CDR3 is TGTGCCAGCAGTTACTCGAACGGGGGCGATCAGCCACAGCTTTTT.